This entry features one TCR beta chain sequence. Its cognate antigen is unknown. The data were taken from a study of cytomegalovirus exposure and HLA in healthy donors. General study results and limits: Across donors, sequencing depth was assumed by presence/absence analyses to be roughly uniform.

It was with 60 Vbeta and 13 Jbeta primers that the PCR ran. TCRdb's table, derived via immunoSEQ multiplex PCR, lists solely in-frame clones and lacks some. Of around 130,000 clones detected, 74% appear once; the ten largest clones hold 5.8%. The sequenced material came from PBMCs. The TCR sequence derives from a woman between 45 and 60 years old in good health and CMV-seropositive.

CDR3 sequence reads: CASSLGGTETQYF. CDR3 in DNA: TGTGCCAGCAGCTTAGGAGGGACTGAGACCCAGTACTTC. V gene TRBV7-8 combines with J gene TRBJ2-5; the D gene is possibly TRBD2 (6 bases). The germline CDR1 and CDR2 sequences are SGHVS and FQNEAQ. The CDR3 sequence is 13 residues long. The V end lost 1 base, the J end lost 5 bases, and 8 bases lay between the germline ends. Combining the CDR3 with reference TRBV7-8 and TRBJ2-5 gives the whole variable domain GAGVSQSPRYKVAKRGQDVALRCDPISGHVSLFWYQQALGQGPEFLTYFQNEAQLDKSGLPSDRFFAERPEGSVSTLKIQRTQQEDSAVYLCASSLGGTETQYFGPGTRLLVL.